A single sample gave rise to the 2 T cell receptor beta chains below, sequenced in a study of cytotoxic CD8 clonotypes in ibrutinib-treated CLL. Using immunoSEQ multiplex PCR, the repertoire was profiled, and TCRdb retains in-frame clones only, with some absent. The data show approximately 330,000 clones, just under 80% seen once. The specimen comprised PBMCs, sampled before ibrutinib treatment. The source of these receptors is a human donor with chronic lymphocytic leukemia.

The genes are TRBV18 and TRBJ2-7; D possibly matches TRBD1 or TRBD2 (5 bases each). The CDR3 has 15 residues. Trimming removed 3 bases from V and 5 bases from J, with 17 bases in between. The germline CDR1 and CDR2 sequences are KGHSH and LQKENI. The CDR3 loop reads CASSPNRGASHEQYF. The CDR3 coding sequence is TGTGCCAGCTCACCGAACCGGGGCGCCTCACACGAGCAGTACTTC.

This clone came up once. V and J are TRBV15 and TRBJ2-7, with 10 bases fitting TRBD1. Germline CDR1 reads LNHNV; CDR2 reads YYDKDF (reference sequence). The CDR3 has 15 residues. V lost 3 bases to trimming and J lost 3 bases; unmatched junction nucleotides: 5. The CDR3 protein is CATSRGDRGGYEQYF. In DNA form, the CDR3 reads TGTGCCACCAGCAGGGGGGACAGGGGAGGCTACGAGCAGTACTTC.